This TCR beta chain emerged from a study of blood T cell repertoires in COVID-19. Whole-study context: Both acute and convalescent COVID-19 samples were obtained from the United States, Italy and Spain.

Germline values: CDR1 SGHRS, CDR2 YFSETQ. The V segment lost 1 base and the J segment 0 bases; nucleotides outside the gene matches: 7. The CDR3 spans 17 residues. This table comes from immunoSEQ multiplex PCR, and its TCRdb copy is limited to in-frame clones, with some not included. The sample has tens of thousands of clones, over 70% seen once. The sequencing sample was made of peripheral blood. The clonotype comes from a human donor in a cohort sampled during active COVID-19. The chain recombines TRBV5-1 with TRBJ1-3; 7 nucleotides align to TRBD1. The CDR3 loop reads CASSLSGQLNSGNTIYF. For the CDR3, the DNA is TGCGCCAGCAGCTTGTCGGGACAGCTCAACTCTGGAAACACCATATATTTT.